One sample yielded the 21 T cell receptor beta chains listed below, sequenced in a study of shared clonotypes between healthy human individuals. TCRdb's table, derived via immunoSEQ multiplex PCR, lists solely in-frame clones and lacks some. The sample yields about 2.4 million clones, 80% to 95% seen once. The specimen sequenced was naive CD4+ T cells from PBMCs. The subset here: CD45RA+ positively selected. These receptors were taken from a man younger than 35 in good health. Some clones in this sample may be carry-over from other donors' samples.

The chain carries TRBV28 and TRBJ2-3; no firm D call. Trimming shortened V by 3 bases and J by 3 bases, and 13 bases separated the two germline ends. Looked up from germline, CDR1 is MDHEN and CDR2 is SYDVKM. There are 15 residues in the CDR3. CDR3 bases: TGTGCCAGCAGTTTTGCCGGCAGGAATACAGATACGCAGTATTTT. This codes for CASSFAGRNTDTQYF.

V usage is TRBV7-8 and J usage is TRBJ2-7, with no clear D. Germline V CDR1 and CDR2: SGHVS, FQNEAQ. This CDR3 spans 13 amino acids. The V gene lost 1 base and the J gene lost 3 bases, with 7 bases spanning the gap. CDR3 sequence: CASSLVVRYEQYF. The CDR3 DNA reads as TGTGCCAGCAGCTTAGTGGTCCGCTACGAGCAGTACTTC.

The rearrangement joins TRBV7-9 to TRBJ2-7; D might be TRBD1 (6 bases). This CDR3 is built from 13 residues. Germline values: CDR1 SEHNR, CDR2 FQNEAQ (reference sequence). With 5 bases removed from V and 4 bases from J, the gap between germline ends came to 12 bases. CDR3 DNA: TGTGCCAGCAGCCCACTACAGGGATACGAGCAGTACTTC. This encodes CASSPLQGYEQYF.

A single count supports this clone. The chain recombines TRBV6-5 with TRBJ2-5, with unresolved D. Germline CDR1 MNHEY, CDR2 SVGAGI. The CDR3 sequence is 12 residues long. Trimming shortened V by 2 bases and J by 5 bases, and 6 bases separated the two germline ends. CDR3 DNA: TGTGCCAGCAGTTACCCCGGGGAGACCCAGTACTTC. The encoded protein is CASSYPGETQYF.

The rearrangement joins TRBV5-1 to TRBJ2-7; D not certain. V was cut by 0 bases and J by 2 bases, with 12 bases left in between. CDR1 SGHRS and CDR2 YFSETQ come from the germline V gene. The CDR3 runs to 15 residues. CDR3 protein: CASSLVGQDPYEQYF. For the CDR3, the DNA is TGCGCCAGCAGCTTGGTAGGGCAGGACCCCTACGAGCAGTACTTC.

This chain links TRBV28 with TRBJ2-7; 9 bases line up with TRBD2. V shed 5 bases, J shed 0 bases, and the junction held 5 bases outside the gene matches. In germline, CDR1 is MDHEN, CDR2 SYDVKM. CDR3 length equals 15 residues. DNA of the CDR3: TGTGCCAGCAGTCTAAATAGCGGGGGCTCCTACGAGCAGTACTTC. It is translated as CASSLNSGGSYEQYF.

The rearrangement uses TRBV6-6 and TRBJ2-1; no firm D call. Germline CDR1 reads MNHNY; CDR2 reads SVGAGI (reference sequence). Between the trimmed V and J ends, which lost 6 bases and 8 bases, there was a span of 11 bases. The length of the CDR3 is 12 residues. CDR3: CASSHSGDEQFF. The CDR3 DNA sequence: TGTGCCAGCAGCCACAGTGGGGATGAGCAGTTCTTC.

Regarding this clone: At the DNA level, this CDR3 is encoded by other sequences in the same sample as well. The genes are TRBV28 and TRBJ1-4; no definite D call. V was trimmed by 2 bases and J by 8 bases, leaving 3 bases between them. Germline CDR1 reads MDHEN; CDR2 reads SYDVKM. This CDR3 is 11 amino acids long. The CDR3 is CASSLVEKLFF. As DNA, the CDR3 is TGTGCCAGCAGTTTAGTGGAAAAACTGTTTTTT.

CDR3: CASSITGVNTEAFF. The DNA for the CDR3 is TGTGCCAGCAGCATAACAGGGGTGAACACTGAAGCTTTCTTT. The chain couples TRBV7-9 to TRBJ1-1; 7 positions match TRBD1. With V trimmed by 5 bases and J by 0 bases, 3 bases remained unmatched. Germline loops: CDR1 SEHNR, CDR2 FQNEAQ (reference sequence). The CDR3 length is 14 residues.

The chain has TRBV19 and TRBJ2-3; 14 bases line up with TRBD2. The germline CDR1 and CDR2 sequences are LNHDA and SQIVND (reference sequence). Trimming cost V 4 bases and J 0 bases; bases outside gene matches: 9. The CDR3 loop spans 19 amino acids. Here the CDR3 DNA reads TGTGCCAGTAGTACACGACCGTGGACTAGCGGGGGGAGCACAGATACGCAGTATTTT. The encoded protein is CASSTRPWTSGGSTDTQYF. Full variable domain (rest looked up from reference TRBV19 and TRBJ2-3): DGGITQSPKYLFRKEGQNVTLSCEQNLNHDAMYWYRQDPGQGLRLIYYSQIVNDFQKGDIAEGYSVSREKKESFPLTVTSAQKNPTAFYLCASSTRPWTSGGSTDTQYFGPGTRLTVL.

The chain combines TRBV28 with TRBJ2-1; D is perhaps TRBD2 (7 bases). The CDR3 length is 11 residues. Trimming left V 10 bases short and J 13 bases short, with 17 bases between. Germline-derived CDR1 and CDR2 are MDHEN and SYDVKM. The CDR3 DNA sequence: TGTGCCACCGGGGGGCTAGCGGAACAGTTCTTC. The encoded protein is CATGGLAEQFF.

The chain employs TRBV5-1 and TRBJ1-1, with D possibly matching TRBD1 (6 bases). Germline V gene data show CDR1 as SGHRS and CDR2 as YFSETQ. The ends were cut back, 4 bases at V and 2 bases at J, with 21 bases in the middle. The CDR3 is made up of 17 amino acids. This chain's CDR3 is CASSKTTGSTTNTEAFF. In nucleotides, the CDR3 is TGCGCCAGCAGCAAAACTACAGGGTCAACTACAAACACTGAAGCTTTCTTT.

This rearrangement joins TRBV27 to TRBJ2-7; D uncertain. V gave up 11 bases and J gave up 2 bases, with 16 bases separating them. The V gene's germline CDR1 is MNHEY and CDR2 SMNVEV (reference sequence). CDR3 length: 13 residues. DNA of the CDR3: TGTGCCGGTGCTATCAGATCTCCCTACGAGCAGTACTTC. It codes for CAGAIRSPYEQYF.

This sequence joins TRBV5-6 and TRBJ1-3; D not resolved. Trimming left V 4 bases short and J 4 bases short, with 12 bases between. This CDR3 is built from 14 residues. Germline V gene lookup returns CDR1 SGHDT and CDR2 YYEEEE. The CDR3 region is CASSLAGRGNTIYF. The CDR3 DNA is TGTGCCAGCAGCCTGGCGGGAAGAGGAAACACCATATATTTT.

The V call is TRBV13, the J call TRBJ2-3, with D perhaps matching TRBD2 (5 bases). V gave up 5 bases and J gave up 2 bases, with 20 bases separating them. The CDR3 runs to 17 residues. Germline V gives CDR1 PRHDT, CDR2 FYEKMQ (reference sequence). In nucleotides, the CDR3 is TGTGCCAGCAGCGGCCGTTTCGGAGGAACCCTCACAGATACGCAGTATTTT. This encodes CASSGRFGGTLTDTQYF. The full variable domain, with the rest looked up from reference TRBV13 and TRBJ2-3, is AAGVIQSPRHLIKEKRETATLKCYPIPRHDTVYWYQQGPGQDPQFLISFYEKMQSDKGSIPDRFSAQQFSDYHSELNMSSLELGDSALYFCASSGRFGGTLTDTQYFGPGTRLTVL.

The V call is TRBV4-3, the J call TRBJ2-5; TRBD2 matches at 10 bases. The junction had 7 bases not matched to a gene; V was cut back by 0 bases and J by 3 bases. In germline, CDR1 is LGHNA, CDR2 YSLEER. The CDR3 runs 17 residues. The chain's CDR3 is CASSQDHGLAGEETQYF. CDR3 in DNA: TGCGCCAGCAGCCAAGATCATGGGCTAGCGGGAGAAGAGACCCAGTACTTC.

This clone was seen once. This chain uses TRBV27 with TRBJ2-3; 12 nucleotides line up with TRBD1. The CDR3 contains 15 residues. The germline V gene encodes CDR1 MNHEY and CDR2 SMNVEV (reference sequence). V shed 2 bases and J 5 bases; nucleotides not matched to a gene: 2. The CDR3 DNA reads as TGTGCCAGCAGTTTAGGGACAGGGGGCCGAGATACGCAGTATTTT. This gives the protein CASSLGTGGRDTQYF.

This clone was counted a single time. The V gene is TRBV4-3, the J gene TRBJ1-4, with D possibly matching TRBD1 (5 bases). The germline gives CDR1 LGHNA, CDR2 YSLEER. V was pared by 3 bases and J by 0 bases, with 14 bases between. This CDR3 region has 17 residues. CDR3 sequence (DNA): TGCGCCAGCAGCCACATCACAAGCAGGGCAACTAATGAAAAACTGTTTTTT. Translated, it gives CASSHITSRATNEKLFF.

The chain carries TRBV19 and TRBJ2-7, with TRBD2 matching over 14 bases. With V trimmed by 8 bases and J by 0 bases, 3 bases remained unmatched. Germline CDR1 reads LNHDA; CDR2 reads SQIVND (reference sequence). The CDR3 extends over 15 amino acids. The DNA of the CDR3 is TGTGCCAGTCGAGGGACTAGCGGGGGCTCCTACGAGCAGTACTTC. This gives the protein CASRGTSGGSYEQYF.

The rearrangement links TRBV10-3 to TRBJ2-3; possibly TRBD1 for D (6 bases). The CDR3 is 18 residues long. The V gene's germline CDR1 is ENHRY and CDR2 SYGVKD. V lost 3 bases and J lost 6, with 25 bases in between. CDR3 nucleotide sequence: TGTGCCATCAGTGACCCCCCAGGTGTTGCAGGGGTCGTCGATACGCAGTATTTT. Amino acids: CAISDPPGVAGVVDTQYF.

The chain recombines TRBV4-1 with TRBJ1-2, with 9 bases fitting TRBD1. The V gene's germline CDR1 is MGHRA and CDR2 YSYEKL. CDR3 length: 15 residues. V gave up 4 bases and J gave up 6 bases; unmatched junction bases: 9. The CDR3 DNA sequence: TGCGCCAGCAGCCGGATGAGGACAGGGGAGGATGGCTACACCTTC. Its translation is CASSRMRTGEDGYTF.